Detailed here is one T cell receptor (beta chain). Its antigen is not known. The data were obtained in a study of T cell repertoires in cytomegalovirus infection. TCRdb processed the reads anew with MiXCR; each CDR3 protein has one entry. Of about 220,000 distinct CDR3 sequences in the sample, roughly 34% were seen once. Trimming cost V 8 bases and J 1 base; bases outside gene matches: 10. Germline V CDR1 and CDR2: SGHAT, FQNNGV. The CDR3 has 15 residues. General study results and limits: HLA-C-restricted, CMV-specific TCR beta clonotypes were dominant ex vivo.

J is TRBJ1-1 and V is TRBV11-2, with TRBD1 identical over 7 bases. The receptor was derived from a human donor in good health (CMV status not recorded). Some clones in this sample may be carry-over from other donors' samples. Source: CD8+ T cells from cultured PBMCs, taken from culture after CMV antigen stimulation. CDR3 sequence (DNA): TGTGCCAGCGCAGACAGGGAGAGGAGGAACACTGAAGCTTTCTTT. Amino acid sequence: CASADRERRNTEAFF.